This TCR beta chain was retrieved from a study of blood T cell repertoires in COVID-19. The overall study: PBMCs, B-cell-depleted T cells, or T cells were the source of the cDNA or gDNA that made up the material.

Source study methods: Reference gene primer amplification gave nucleated cell count estimates. Sequenced by immunoSEQ multiplex PCR; TCRdb stores in-frame clones only, minus some. V, J and clone size reflect that table, while D and trimming were determined from the DNA. Of 200,000 to 300,000 clones detected, roughly 86% appear once; the ten largest clones hold approximately 5.3%. This CDR3 is built from 10 residues. V was shortened by 9 bases and J by 7 bases, with 7 bases between the two germline ends. Germline CDR1 MNHNY, CDR2 SVGAGI (reference sequence). Seattle enrolled patients during active infection and tracked them longitudinally.

The specimen sequenced was peripheral blood. This sequence originates from a woman aged 55-70 years with COVID-19, enrolled during active disease. The V gene is TRBV6-6, the J gene TRBJ2-1; weak D call: TRBD2 (6 bases). CDR3 DNA sequence: TGTGCCAGTAGCGGTAATGAGCAGTTCTTC. Its translation: CASSGNEQFF.